This T cell receptor beta chain was observed in a study of cytomegalovirus exposure and HLA in healthy donors. The CDR3 runs to 14 residues. Losses at the gene ends were 7 bases for V and 7 bases for J; bases not matched to a gene: 10. Germline-derived CDR1 and CDR2 are MNHNS and SASEGT. Generated by immunoSEQ multiplex PCR, the TCRdb table keeps only in-frame clones and is missing some. In the table there are 50,000 to 80,000 clones, 85% to 95% of which are singletons. This chain joins TRBV6-1 and TRBJ1-5; the match to TRBD1 covers 7 bases. Sequencing input: PBMCs. The clonotype comes from a woman in her late teens or twenties in good health and CMV-seropositive. CDR3 loop: CASIHRTGDQPQHF. The CDR3 DNA is TGTGCCAGCATTCACCGGACAGGCGACCAGCCCCAGCATTTT.